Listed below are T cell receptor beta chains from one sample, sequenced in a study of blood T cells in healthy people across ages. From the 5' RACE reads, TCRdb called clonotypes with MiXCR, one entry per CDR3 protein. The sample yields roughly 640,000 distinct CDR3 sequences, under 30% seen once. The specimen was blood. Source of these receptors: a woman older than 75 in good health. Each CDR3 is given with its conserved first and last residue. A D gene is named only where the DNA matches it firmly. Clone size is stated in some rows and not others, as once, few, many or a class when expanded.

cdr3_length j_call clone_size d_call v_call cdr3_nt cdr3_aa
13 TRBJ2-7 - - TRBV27 TGTGCCAGCAAGCCGAGTGCCCCCTACGAGCAGTACTTC CASKPSAPYEQYF
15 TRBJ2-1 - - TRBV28 TGTGCCAGCAGTCCCCACCGGGACTCCTACAATGAGCAGTTCTTC CASSPHRDSYNEQFF
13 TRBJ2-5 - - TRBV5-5 TGTGCCAGCGGGCACCGGTTTGAAGAGACCCAGTACTTC CASGHRFEETQYF
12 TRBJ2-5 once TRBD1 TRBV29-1 TGCAGCACAAGGACAGGCAGAGAGACCCAGTACTTC CSTRTGRETQYF
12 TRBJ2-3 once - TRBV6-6 TGTGCCACAGGGGATCTCGTGGTGACGCAGTATTTT CATGDLVVTQYF
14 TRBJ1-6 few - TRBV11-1 TGTGCCAGCAGCCTACAAATCCTGGGGACACCCCTCCACTTT CASSLQILGTPLHF
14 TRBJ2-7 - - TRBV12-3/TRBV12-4 TGTGCCAGCAGTTCTCTAGACTTTAGCTACGAGCAGTACTTC CASSSLDFSYEQYF
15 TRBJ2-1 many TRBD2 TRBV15 TGTGCCACCAGCAGAGAGGGACTAGCGGGGGATGAGCAGTTCTTC CATSREGLAGDEQFF
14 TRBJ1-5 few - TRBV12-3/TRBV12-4 TGTGCCAGCGGTACCACAGGCACTAATCAGCCCCAGCATTTT CASGTTGTNQPQHF
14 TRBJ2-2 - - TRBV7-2 TGTGCCAGCAGCCCCGTAAGACAGACCGGGGAGCTGTTTTTT CASSPVRQTGELFF
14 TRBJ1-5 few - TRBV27 TGTGCCAGCAGTTTAATAGGCCAAAATCAGCCCCAGCATTTT CASSLIGQNQPQHF
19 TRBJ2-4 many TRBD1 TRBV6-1 TGTGCCAGCAGTAATCCGGGACAGGGCGAACGGCGAACCAAAAACATTCAGTACTTC CASSNPGQGERRTKNIQYF
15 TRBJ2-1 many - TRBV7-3 TGTGCCAGCAGCTTAATGGACAGTACTTACAATGAGCAGTTCTTC CASSLMDSTYNEQFF
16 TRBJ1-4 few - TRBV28 TGTGCCAGCAAAGGGGACGGGGTTGCAACTAATGAAAAACTGTTTTTT CASKGDGVATNEKLFF
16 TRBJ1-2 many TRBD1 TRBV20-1 TGCAGTGCTAGAGATCCTCCGGGACAGGGGGCGCGGGGCTACACCTTC CSARDPPGQGARGYTF
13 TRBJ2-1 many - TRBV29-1 TGCAGCGGTGCAAGGAGCTCCTACAATGAGCAGTTCTTC CSGARSSYNEQFF
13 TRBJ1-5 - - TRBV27 TGTGCCAGCAGTGAGGGGGACAATCAGCCCCAGCATTTT CASSEGDNQPQHF
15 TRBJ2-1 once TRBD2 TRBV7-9 TGTGCCAGCAGCCAGCGGGGCAGCTCCTACAATGAGCAGTTCTTC CASSQRGSSYNEQFF
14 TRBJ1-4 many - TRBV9 TGTGCCAGCAGCGTAGCCGGCGGTCGTGAAAAACTGTTTTTT CASSVAGGREKLFF
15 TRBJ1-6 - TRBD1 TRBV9 TGTGCCAGCAGCGTAGAGGGACAGGCTGTCACACCCCTCCACTTT CASSVEGQAVTPLHF
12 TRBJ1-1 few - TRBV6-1 TGTGCCAGCAAAGCCCCGGGACATGAAGCTTTCTTT CASKAPGHEAFF
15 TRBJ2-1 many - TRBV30 TGTGCCTGGAGTCCCCCGGCCGGGGTAAGGAATGAGCAGTTCTTC CAWSPPAGVRNEQFF
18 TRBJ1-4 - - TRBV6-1 TGTGCCAGCAGGACAGAAAGCGTGACAGCGGATGCTTATGAAAAACTGTTTTTT CASRTESVTADAYEKLFF
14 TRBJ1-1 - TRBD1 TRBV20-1 TGCAGTGCTAGAGGGTACAGGGGGAACACTGAAGCTTTCTTT CSARGYRGNTEAFF
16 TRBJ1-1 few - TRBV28 TGTGCCAGCAGTTTCAATTGGGGGCGCGGGGGTGAAGGAGCTTTCTTT CASSFNWGRGGEGAFF
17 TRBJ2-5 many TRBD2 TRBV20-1 TGCAGTGCTAGAGATAGGACGCGACTAGCGGGACAAGAGACCCAGTACTTC CSARDRTRLAGQETQYF
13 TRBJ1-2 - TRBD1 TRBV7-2 TGTGCCAGCAGCAACGACAGGGACTATGGCTACACCTTC CASSNDRDYGYTF
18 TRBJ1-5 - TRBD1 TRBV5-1 TGCGCCAGCAGCCAGAAGGGACAGGGGCTACGAGAAGATCAGCCCCAGCATTTT CASSQKGQGLREDQPQHF
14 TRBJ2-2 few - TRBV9 TGTGCCAGCAGCGCCGTGGGGGCTTCCGGGGAGCTGTTTTTT CASSAVGASGELFF
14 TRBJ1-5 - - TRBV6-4 TGTGCCACCACCAAAACTATCCAGGGTCAGCCCCAGCATTTT CATTKTIQGQPQHF
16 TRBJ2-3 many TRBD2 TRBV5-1 TGCGCCAGCAGTCGACTAGCGGGGGATCTCACAGATACGCAGTATTTT CASSRLAGDLTDTQYF
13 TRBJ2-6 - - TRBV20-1 TGCAGTGCTGTCGACCGGGGAGGCAACGTCCGGACTTTC CSAVDRGGNVRTF
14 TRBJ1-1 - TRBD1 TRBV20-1 TGCAGTGCTGGCAGGACAGGGAACTCCCCTGAAGCTTTCTTT CSAGRTGNSPEAFF
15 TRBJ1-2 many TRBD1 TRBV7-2 TGTGCCAGCAGCATCTCCGGGACAGGCATCTATGGCTACACCTTC CASSISGTGIYGYTF
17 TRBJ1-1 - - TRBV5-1 TGCGCCAGCAGCCCACCCGGGGAAATGGGGCTGGTAACTGAAGCTTTCTTT CASSPPGEMGLVTEAFF
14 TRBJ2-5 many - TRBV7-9 TGTGCCAGCAGCCCGCAAGCCTACCAAGAGACCCAGTACTTC CASSPQAYQETQYF
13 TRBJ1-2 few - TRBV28 TGTGCCAGCAGTTTAATAGATAACTATGGCTACACCTTC CASSLIDNYGYTF
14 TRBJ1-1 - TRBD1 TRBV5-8 TGTGCCAGCAGCTTGGGGACAGGGGAAACTTCAGCTTTCTTT CASSLGTGETSAFF
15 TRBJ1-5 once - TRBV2 TGTGCCAGCAGTGAAGAGCAGCTTAGCAATCAGCCCCAGCATTTT CASSEEQLSNQPQHF
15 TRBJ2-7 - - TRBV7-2 TGTGCCAGCAGCTTAGATGGGGTGAATTCCTACGAGCAGTACTTC CASSLDGVNSYEQYF
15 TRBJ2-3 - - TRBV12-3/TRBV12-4 TGTGCCAGCAGTTTAGACCCTCATGGGACAGATACGCAGTATTTT CASSLDPHGTDTQYF
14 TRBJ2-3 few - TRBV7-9 TGTGCCAGCAGCTTAGCGCACGGGGGAGATACGCAGTATTTT CASSLAHGGDTQYF
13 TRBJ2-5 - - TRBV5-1 TGCGCCAGCAGCTTGTCGGGCCCGGAGGCCCAGTACTTC CASSLSGPEAQYF
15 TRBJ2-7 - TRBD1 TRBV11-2 TGTGCCAGCAGCGTCTCCGGGACAGAGACCTACGAGCAGTACTTC CASSVSGTETYEQYF
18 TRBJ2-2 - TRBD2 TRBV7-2 TGTGCCAGCAGCCCGAGACACGCTAGCGGGGAATGCACCGGGGAGCTGTTTTTT CASSPRHASGECTGELFF
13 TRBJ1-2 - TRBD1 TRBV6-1 TGTGCCAGCCTGGGACAGAGAGGCTATGGCTACACCTTC CASLGQRGYGYTF
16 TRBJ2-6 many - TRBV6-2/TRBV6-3 TGTGCCAGCATCAACGGGGGTGGAACTGGGGCCAACGTCCTGACTTTC CASINGGGTGANVLTF
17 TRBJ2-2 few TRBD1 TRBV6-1 TGTGCCAGCAGAGACAAGGAGGGACAGGGGAACACCGGGGAGCTGTTTTTT CASRDKEGQGNTGELFF
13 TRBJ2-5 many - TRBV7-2 TGTGCCAGCGTGCGGGCGGGGTCGGAGACCCAGTACTTC CASVRAGSETQYF
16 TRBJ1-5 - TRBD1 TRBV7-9 TGTGCCAGCAGCGAAGGGGGCGGCCAGGGGATTCAGCCCCAGCATTTT CASSEGGGQGIQPQHF
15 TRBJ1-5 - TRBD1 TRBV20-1 TGCAGTGCTTCCCAGGGGGGAAGGGTCAATCGGCCCCAGCATTTT CSASQGGRVNRPQHF
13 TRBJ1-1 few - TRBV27 TGTGCCAGCAGCGGGGGGGGGAACACTGAAGCTTTCTTT CASSGGGNTEAFF
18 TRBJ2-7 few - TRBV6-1 TGTGCCAGCAGTGAAGTGGGGACGGGATGGGGCCTTTCCTACGAGCAGTACTTC CASSEVGTGWGLSYEQYF
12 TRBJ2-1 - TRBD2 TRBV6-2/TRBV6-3 TGTGCCAGCAGTACCCCCCCGGGGGGGCAGTTCTTC CASSTPPGGQFF
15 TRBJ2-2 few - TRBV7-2 TGTGCCAGCAGCTTAGCGCCCGGGGCCACCGGGGAGCTGTTTTTT CASSLAPGATGELFF
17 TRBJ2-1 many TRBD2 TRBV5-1 TGCGCCAGCAGCCTTAGACTAGCGGGGGCCTCCTACAATGAGCAGTTCTTC CASSLRLAGASYNEQFF
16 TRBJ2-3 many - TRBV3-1 TGTGCCAGCAGCCCTCGCGGGGCCCGTAGCACAGATACGCAGTATTTT CASSPRGARSTDTQYF
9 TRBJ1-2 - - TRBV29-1 TGCAGCGGGGGAGATGGCTACACCTTC CSGGDGYTF
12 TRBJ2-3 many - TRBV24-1 TGTGCCACCAGTGATTATCGAGGGACGCAGTATTTT CATSDYRGTQYF
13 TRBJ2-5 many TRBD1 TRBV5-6 TGTGCCAGCAGGAGGGACAGCCAAGAGACCCAGTACTTC CASRRDSQETQYF